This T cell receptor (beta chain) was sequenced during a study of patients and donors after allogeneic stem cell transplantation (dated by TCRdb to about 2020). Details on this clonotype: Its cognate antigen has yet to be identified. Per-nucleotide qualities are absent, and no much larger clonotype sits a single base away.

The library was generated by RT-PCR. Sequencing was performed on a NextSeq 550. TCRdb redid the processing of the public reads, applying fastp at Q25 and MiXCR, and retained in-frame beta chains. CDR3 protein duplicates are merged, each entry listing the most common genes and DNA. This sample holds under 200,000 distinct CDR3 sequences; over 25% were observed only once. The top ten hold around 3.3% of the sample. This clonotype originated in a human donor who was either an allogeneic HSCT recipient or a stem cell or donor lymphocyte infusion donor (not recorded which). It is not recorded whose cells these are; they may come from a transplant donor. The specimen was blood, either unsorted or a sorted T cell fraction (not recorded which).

Read as DNA, the sequence is TGTGCCAGCAGCTGGACAGGGGTTGAGCAGTACTTC. It translates to CASSWTGVEQYF. The chain links TRBV5-6 with TRBJ2-7; the junction holds 9 bases that match TRBD1. The CDR3, cysteine through phenylalanine, is 12 amino acids long. Only the CDR3 DNA stays, 36 bases, in frame from base 1. From a lookup of the germline V gene, CDR1 and CDR2 are SGHDT and YYEEEE. V lost 3 bases and J lost 7 bases, and the count of bases not matched to a germline gene is 2.